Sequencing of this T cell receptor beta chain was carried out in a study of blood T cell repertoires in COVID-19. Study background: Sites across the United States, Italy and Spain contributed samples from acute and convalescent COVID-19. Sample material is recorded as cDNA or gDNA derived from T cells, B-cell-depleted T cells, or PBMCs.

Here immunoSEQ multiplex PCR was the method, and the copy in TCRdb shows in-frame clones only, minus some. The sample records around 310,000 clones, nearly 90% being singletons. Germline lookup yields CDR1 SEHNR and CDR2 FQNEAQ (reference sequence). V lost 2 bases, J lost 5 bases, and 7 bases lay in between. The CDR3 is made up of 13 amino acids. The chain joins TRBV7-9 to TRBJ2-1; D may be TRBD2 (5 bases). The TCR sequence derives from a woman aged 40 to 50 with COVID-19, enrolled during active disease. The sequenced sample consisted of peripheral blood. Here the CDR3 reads CASSLTRDNEQFF. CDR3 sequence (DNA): TGTGCCAGCAGCTTAACGAGGGACAATGAGCAGTTCTTC.